This T cell receptor (beta chain) derives from a study of T cell repertoires in cytomegalovirus infection. The overall study: Recently identified HLA-C-restricted CMV epitopes were used, and well-studied HLA-B-restricted CMV epitopes were used as well. An indication of both CMV infection and matching HLA type came from public TCR beta signatures.

Study-wide results and caveats: Dominating the ex vivo response were TCR beta clonotypes that were CMV-specific and HLA-C-restricted. Identification of carriers of CMV plus the relevant HLA was performed using cumulative public TCR beta family frequency.

This clonotype was detected only once. Its antigen is currently unknown. TCRdb recomputed calls from the reads with MiXCR, one row per CDR3 protein. The profile covers roughly 700,000 distinct CDR3 sequences, with roughly 33% appearing a single time and 15% to 20% taken by the ten largest. The CDR3 length is 18 residues. V was shortened by 1 base and J by 2 bases, with 20 bases between the two germline ends. The germline V gene encodes CDR1 SGHVS and CDR2 FQNEAQ. V is TRBV7-8 and J is TRBJ2-5; TRBD2 is a possible D gene (6 bases). The TCR originated in a human donor in good health (CMV status not recorded). Some clones in this sample may be carry-over from other donors' samples. Sequenced here: cultured PBMCs, sampled from culture after CMV antigen stimulation. The CDR3: CASSLGRVPMGGQETQYF. CDR3 DNA: TGTGCCAGCAGCTTAGGGCGGGTCCCAATGGGGGGACAAGAGACCCAGTACTTC.